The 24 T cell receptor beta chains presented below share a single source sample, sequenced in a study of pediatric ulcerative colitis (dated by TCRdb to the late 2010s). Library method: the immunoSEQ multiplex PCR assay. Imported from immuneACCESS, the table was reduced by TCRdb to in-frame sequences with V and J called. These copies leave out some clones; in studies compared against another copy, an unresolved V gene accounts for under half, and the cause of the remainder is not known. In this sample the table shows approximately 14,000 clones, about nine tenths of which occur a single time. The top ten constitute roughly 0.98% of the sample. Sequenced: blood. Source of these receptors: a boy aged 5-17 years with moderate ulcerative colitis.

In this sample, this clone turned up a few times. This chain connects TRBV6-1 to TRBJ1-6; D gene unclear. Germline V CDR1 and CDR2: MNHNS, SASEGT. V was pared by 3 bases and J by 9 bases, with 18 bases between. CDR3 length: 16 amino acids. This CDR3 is CASSEGVWSWGSPLHF. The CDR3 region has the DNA TGTGCCAGCAGTGAGGGAGTTTGGAGCTGGGGTTCACCCCTCCACTTT.

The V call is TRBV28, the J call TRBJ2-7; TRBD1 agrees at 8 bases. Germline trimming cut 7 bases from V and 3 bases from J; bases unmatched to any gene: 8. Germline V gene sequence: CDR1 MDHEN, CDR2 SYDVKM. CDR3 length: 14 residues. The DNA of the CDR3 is TGTGCCAGCATTGGGGACAGGACTATCTACGAGCAGTACTTC. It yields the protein CASIGDRTIYEQYF.

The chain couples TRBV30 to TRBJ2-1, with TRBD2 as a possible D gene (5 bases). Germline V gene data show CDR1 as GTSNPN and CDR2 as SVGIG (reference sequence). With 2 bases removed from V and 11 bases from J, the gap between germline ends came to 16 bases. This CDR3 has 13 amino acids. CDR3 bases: TGTGCCTGGAGTAACTGGCTAGCTAGTCAGCAGTTCTTC. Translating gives CAWSNWLASQQFF.

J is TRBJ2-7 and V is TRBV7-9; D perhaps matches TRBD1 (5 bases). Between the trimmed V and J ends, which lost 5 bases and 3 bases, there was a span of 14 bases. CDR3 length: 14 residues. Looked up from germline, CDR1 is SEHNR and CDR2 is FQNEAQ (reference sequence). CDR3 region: CASSRTKALYEQYF. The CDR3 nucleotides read TGTGCCAGCAGCCGGACAAAGGCTCTCTACGAGCAGTACTTC. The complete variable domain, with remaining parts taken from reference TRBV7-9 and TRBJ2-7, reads DTGVSQNPRHKITKRGQNVTFRCDPISEHNRLYWYRQTLGQGPEFLTYFQNEAQLEKSRLLSDRFSAERPKGSFSTLEIQRTEQGDSAMYLCASSRTKALYEQYFGPGTRLTVT.

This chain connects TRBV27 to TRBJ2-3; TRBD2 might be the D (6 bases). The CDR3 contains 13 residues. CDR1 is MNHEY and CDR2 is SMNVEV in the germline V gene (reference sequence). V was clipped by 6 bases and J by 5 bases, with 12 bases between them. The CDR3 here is CASSPWGGDTQYF. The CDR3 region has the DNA TGTGCCAGCAGCCCTTGGGGAGGAGATACGCAGTATTTT.

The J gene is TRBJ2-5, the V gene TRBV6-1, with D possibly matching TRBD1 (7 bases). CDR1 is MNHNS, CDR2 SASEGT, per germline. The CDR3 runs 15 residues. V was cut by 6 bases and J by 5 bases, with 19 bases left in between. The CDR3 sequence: CASRPAWQGGETQYF. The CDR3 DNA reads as TGTGCCAGCAGGCCCGCTTGGCAGGGGGGTGAGACCCAGTACTTC.

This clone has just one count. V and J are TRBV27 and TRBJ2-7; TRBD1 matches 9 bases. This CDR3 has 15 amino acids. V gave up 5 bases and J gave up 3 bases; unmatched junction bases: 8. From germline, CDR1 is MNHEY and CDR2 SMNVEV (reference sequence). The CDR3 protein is CASSIAGTGNYEQYF. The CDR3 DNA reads TGTGCCAGCAGTATAGCCGGGACAGGGAACTACGAGCAGTACTTC.

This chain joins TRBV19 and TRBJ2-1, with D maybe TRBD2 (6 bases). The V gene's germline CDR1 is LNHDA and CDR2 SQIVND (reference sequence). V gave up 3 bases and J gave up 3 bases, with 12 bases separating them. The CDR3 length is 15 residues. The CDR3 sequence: CASSITAGFYNEQFF. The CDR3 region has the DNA TGTGCCAGTAGTATCACAGCGGGTTTCTACAATGAGCAGTTCTTC.

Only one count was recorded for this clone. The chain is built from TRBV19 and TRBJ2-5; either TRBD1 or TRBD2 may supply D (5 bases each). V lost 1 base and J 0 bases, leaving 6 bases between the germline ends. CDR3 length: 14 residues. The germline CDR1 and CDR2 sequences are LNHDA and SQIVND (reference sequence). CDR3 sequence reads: CASSIGGYQETQYF. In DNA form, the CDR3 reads TGTGCCAGTAGTATAGGGGGGTACCAAGAGACCCAGTACTTC.

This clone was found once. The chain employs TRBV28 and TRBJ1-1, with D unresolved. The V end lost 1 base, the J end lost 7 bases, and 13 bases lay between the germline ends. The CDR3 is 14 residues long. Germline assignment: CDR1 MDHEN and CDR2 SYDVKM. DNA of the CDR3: TGTGCCAGCAGTTTATATACCGTAGGGCTTGAAGCTTTCTTT. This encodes CASSLYTVGLEAFF.

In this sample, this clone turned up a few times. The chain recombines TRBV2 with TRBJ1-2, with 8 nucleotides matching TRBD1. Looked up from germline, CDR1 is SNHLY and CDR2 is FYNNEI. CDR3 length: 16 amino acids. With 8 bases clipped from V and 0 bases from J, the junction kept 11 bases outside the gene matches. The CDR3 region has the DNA TGTGCCAGCTATCCGGGACAGGATGTTTCTAACTATGGCTACACCTTC. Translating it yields CASYPGQDVSNYGYTF. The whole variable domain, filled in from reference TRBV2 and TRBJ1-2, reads EPEVTQTPSHQVTQMGQEVILRCVPISNHLYFYWYRQILGQKVEFLVSFYNNEISEKSEIFDDQFSVERPDGSNFTLKIRSTKLEDSAMYFCASYPGQDVSNYGYTFGSGTRLTVV.

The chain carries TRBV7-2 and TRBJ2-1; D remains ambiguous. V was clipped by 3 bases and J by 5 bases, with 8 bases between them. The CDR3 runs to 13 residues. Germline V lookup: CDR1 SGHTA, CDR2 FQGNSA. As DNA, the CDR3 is TGTGCCAGCAGCTTTCAGAACCACAATGAGCAGTTCTTC. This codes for CASSFQNHNEQFF.

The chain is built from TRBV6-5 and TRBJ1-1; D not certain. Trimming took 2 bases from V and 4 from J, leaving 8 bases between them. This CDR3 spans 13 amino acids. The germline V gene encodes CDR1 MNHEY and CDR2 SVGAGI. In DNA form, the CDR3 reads TGTGCCAGCAGTTACGGCCGGGGCACTGAAGCTTTCTTT. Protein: CASSYGRGTEAFF.

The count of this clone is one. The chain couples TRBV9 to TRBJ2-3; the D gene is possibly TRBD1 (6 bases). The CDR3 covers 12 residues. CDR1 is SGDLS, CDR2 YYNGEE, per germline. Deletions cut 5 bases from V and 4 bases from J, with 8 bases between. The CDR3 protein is CASSGGSDTQYF. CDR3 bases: TGTGCCAGCAGTGGGGGCTCAGATACGCAGTATTTT.

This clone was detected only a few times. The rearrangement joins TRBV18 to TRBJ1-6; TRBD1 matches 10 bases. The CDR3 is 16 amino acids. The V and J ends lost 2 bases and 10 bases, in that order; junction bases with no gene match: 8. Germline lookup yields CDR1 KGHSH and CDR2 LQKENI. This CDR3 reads CASSPSGTGAISPLHF. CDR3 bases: TGTGCCAGCTCACCATCCGGGACAGGGGCTATATCACCCCTCCACTTT.

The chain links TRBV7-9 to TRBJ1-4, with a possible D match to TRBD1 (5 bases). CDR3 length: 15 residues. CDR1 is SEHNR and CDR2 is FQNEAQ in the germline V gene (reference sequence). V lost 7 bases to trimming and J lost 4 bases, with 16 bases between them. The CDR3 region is CASTPGNRVNEKLFF. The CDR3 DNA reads TGTGCCAGCACCCCAGGGAATAGGGTTAATGAAAAACTGTTTTTT.

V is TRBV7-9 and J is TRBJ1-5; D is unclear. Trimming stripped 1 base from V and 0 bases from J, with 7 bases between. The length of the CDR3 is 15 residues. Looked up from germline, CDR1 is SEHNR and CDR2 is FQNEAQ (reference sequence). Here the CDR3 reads CASSLVGNSNQPQHF. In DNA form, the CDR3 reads TGTGCCAGCAGCTTAGTTGGAAATAGCAATCAGCCCCAGCATTTT.

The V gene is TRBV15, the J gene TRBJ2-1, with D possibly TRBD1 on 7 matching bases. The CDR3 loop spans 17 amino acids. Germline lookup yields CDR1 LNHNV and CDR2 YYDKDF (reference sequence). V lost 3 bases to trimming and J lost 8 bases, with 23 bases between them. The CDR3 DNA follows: TGTGCCACCAGCAGGAGATCAGGGGGGAATTTCTTCCATGAGCAGTTCTTC. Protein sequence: CATSRRSGGNFFHEQFF. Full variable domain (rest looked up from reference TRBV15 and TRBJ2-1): DAMVIQNPRYQVTQFGKPVTLSCSQTLNHNVMYWYQQKSSQAPKLLFHYYDKDFNNEADTPDNFQSRRPNTSFCFLDIRSPGLGDTAMYLCATSRRSGGNFFHEQFFGPGTRLTVL.

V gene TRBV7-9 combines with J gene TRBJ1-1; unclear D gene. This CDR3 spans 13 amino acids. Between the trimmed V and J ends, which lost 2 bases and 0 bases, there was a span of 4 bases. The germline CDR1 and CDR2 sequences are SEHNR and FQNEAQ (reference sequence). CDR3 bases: TGTGCCAGCAGCTTACACTTGAACACTGAAGCTTTCTTT. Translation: CASSLHLNTEAFF.

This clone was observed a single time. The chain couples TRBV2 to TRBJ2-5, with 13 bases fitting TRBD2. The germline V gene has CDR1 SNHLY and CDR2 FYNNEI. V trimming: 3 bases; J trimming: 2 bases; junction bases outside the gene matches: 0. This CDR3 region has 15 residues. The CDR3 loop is CASSETSGGQETQYF. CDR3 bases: TGTGCCAGCAGTGAGACTAGCGGGGGGCAAGAGACCCAGTACTTC.

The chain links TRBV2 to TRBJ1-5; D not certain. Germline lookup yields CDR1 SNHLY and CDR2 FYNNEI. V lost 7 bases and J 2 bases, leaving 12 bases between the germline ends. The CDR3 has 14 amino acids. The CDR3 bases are TGTGCCAGCATTTATGAGAGGGGCAATCAGCCCCAGCATTTT. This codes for CASIYERGNQPQHF.

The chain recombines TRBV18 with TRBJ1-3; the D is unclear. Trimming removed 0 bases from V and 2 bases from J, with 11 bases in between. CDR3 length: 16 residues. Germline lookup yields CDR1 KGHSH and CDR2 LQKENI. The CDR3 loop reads CASSPPSPRAGNTIYF. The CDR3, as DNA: TGTGCCAGCTCACCACCGAGCCCGAGAGCTGGAAACACCATATATTTT.

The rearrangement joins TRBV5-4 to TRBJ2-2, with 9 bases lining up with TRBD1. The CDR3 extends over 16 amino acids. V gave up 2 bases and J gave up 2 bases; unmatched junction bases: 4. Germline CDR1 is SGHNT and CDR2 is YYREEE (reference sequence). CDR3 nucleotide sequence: TGTGCCAGCAGCTTCGGGGACAGGGCCAACACCGGGGAGCTGTTTTTT. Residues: CASSFGDRANTGELFF.

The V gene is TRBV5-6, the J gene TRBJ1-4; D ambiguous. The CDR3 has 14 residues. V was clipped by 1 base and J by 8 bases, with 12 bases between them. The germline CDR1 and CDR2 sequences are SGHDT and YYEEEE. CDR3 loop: CASSLKGWVEKLFF. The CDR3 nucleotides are TGTGCCAGCAGCTTGAAAGGGTGGGTCGAAAAACTGTTTTTT. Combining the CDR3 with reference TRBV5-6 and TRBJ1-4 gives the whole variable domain DAGVTQSPTHLIKTRGQQVTLRCSPKSGHDTVSWYQQALGQGPQFIFQYYEEEERQRGNFPDRFSGHQFPNYSSELNVNALLLGDSALYLCASSLKGWVEKLFFGSGTQLSVL.